One sample yielded the 15 T cell receptor beta chains listed below, sequenced in a study of cytotoxic CD8 clonotypes in ibrutinib-treated CLL. The assay was immunoSEQ multiplex PCR, and TCRdb's table has in-frame clones only and misses some. Of 120,000 to 150,000 clones in the sample, about 80% were seen once. The specimen comprised PBMCs, sampled after 12 months of ibrutinib treatment. These receptors came from a human donor with chronic lymphocytic leukemia.

The rearrangement links TRBV25-1 to TRBJ1-1, with D possibly matching TRBD1 (5 bases). This CDR3 is 12 amino acids long. V was pared by 7 bases and J by 1 base, with 7 bases between. The germline V gene has CDR1 MGHDK and CDR2 SYGVNS. Written as DNA, the CDR3 is TGTGCCAGCATCGGGGGGAACACTGAAGCTTTCTTT. It specifies CASIGGNTEAFF.

The chain couples TRBV28 to TRBJ2-7, with 12 nucleotides matching TRBD1. In germline, CDR1 is MDHEN, CDR2 SYDVKM. The CDR3 runs 16 residues. Losses at the gene ends were 4 bases for V and 11 bases for J; bases not matched to a gene: 15. This CDR3 reads CASSSSGTGGADRKYF. The CDR3, as DNA: TGTGCCAGCAGTTCATCCGGGACAGGGGGCGCCGATCGAAAGTACTTC.

The chain couples TRBV6-6 to TRBJ1-2; 7 bases agree with TRBD1. J gave up 7 bases and V 4 bases, and 3 bases lay outside the gene matches. This CDR3 is built from 12 residues. The germline gives CDR1 MNHNY, CDR2 SVGAGI (reference sequence). This chain's CDR3 is CASSSDRVGYTF. In DNA, the CDR3 is TGTGCCAGCAGTTCCGACAGGGTTGGCTACACCTTC.

This chain joins TRBV5-1 and TRBJ2-3; 10 positions agree with TRBD2. This CDR3 is 16 amino acids long. Trimming removed 1 base from V and 4 bases from J; junction bases left unmatched: 6. Looked up from germline, CDR1 is SGHRS and CDR2 is YFSETQ. CDR3 DNA sequence: TGCGCCAGCAGCTTGCTAGCGGGAGTCGGTCCAGATACGCAGTATTTT. Amino acids: CASSLLAGVGPDTQYF.

This rearrangement joins TRBV9 to TRBJ2-4; maybe TRBD1 (7 bases). The germline V gene encodes CDR1 SGDLS and CDR2 YYNGEE. V dropped 2 bases and J dropped 8 bases, with 20 bases sitting between them. This CDR3 region has 16 residues. DNA of the CDR3: TGTGCCAGCAGCGTTTTTCCAGGGGGGATTGGAGACATTCAGTACTTC. It specifies CASSVFPGGIGDIQYF.

V gene TRBV21-1 combines with J gene TRBJ2-1; the listed D gene, TRBD2, was not tested against the DNA. TRBV21-1 counts as a pseudogene. This CDR3 spans 15 amino acids. The CDR3 DNA follows: TGTGCCAGCAGCACAACTAGCGATGCCCGCAATGAGCAGTTCTTC. The encoded protein is CASSTTSDARNEQFF.

The V call is TRBV4-1, the J call TRBJ2-5, with 7 bases aligning to TRBD1. Near its end, the DNA agrees better with TRBJ2-7, so the J call may be wrong. The germline V gene encodes CDR1 MGHRA and CDR2 YSYEKL. The length of the CDR3 is 15 residues. The CDR3 sequence is CASSQAEGGIYEQYF. CDR3 coding DNA: TGCGCCAGCAGCCAGGCCGAAGGGGGCATCTACGAGCAGTACTTC.

The V gene is TRBV6-5, the J gene TRBJ2-7; a weak D match, TRBD1 (5 bases). The CDR3 has 15 amino acids. CDR1 MNHEY and CDR2 SVGAGI come from the germline V gene. The V gene lost 6 bases and the J gene lost 3 bases, with 18 bases spanning the gap. CDR3 in DNA: TGTGCCAGCAGACACAGGTGGGCAGGTGACTACGAGCAGTACTTC. Translation gives CASRHRWAGDYEQYF.

This clone was counted once. V usage is TRBV11-2 and J usage is TRBJ2-5; 7 bases line up with TRBD2. CDR3 length: 16 residues. J gave up 2 bases and V 1 base, and 7 bases lay outside the gene matches. Germline CDR1 reads SGHAT; CDR2 reads FQNNGV. The CDR3 is CASSLVPGGAQETQYF. The DNA for the CDR3 is TGTGCCAGCAGCTTAGTGCCGGGGGGTGCGCAAGAGACCCAGTACTTC.

The rearrangement links TRBV11-2 to TRBJ2-7; maybe TRBD2 (6 bases). CDR3 length: 14 amino acids. Germline assignment: CDR1 SGHAT and CDR2 FQNNGV. Trimming shortened V by 1 base and J by 2 bases, and 9 bases separated the two germline ends. CDR3 DNA sequence: TGTGCCAGCAGCTTAGCTCGCGGGGCCTACGAGCAGTACTTC. Protein product: CASSLARGAYEQYF.

On this clone: Other DNA sequences in the sample encode the same CDR3. CDR3 sequence (DNA): TGTGCCAGCAGCTTTTCCCGGAACACTGAAGCTTTCTTT. Protein: CASSFSRNTEAFF. The chain combines TRBV11-3 with TRBJ1-1, with unresolved D. With 3 bases removed from V and 1 base from J, the gap between germline ends came to 6 bases. The CDR3 has 13 residues. The germline CDR1 and CDR2 sequences are SGHNT and YENEEA.

The gene calls are TRBV2 and TRBJ1-4; D gene unclear. Trimming removed 1 base from V and 0 bases from J, with 6 bases in between. The CDR3 sequence is 15 residues long. Per germline, CDR1 SNHLY and CDR2 FYNNEI. The CDR3 nucleotides read TGTGCCAGCAGTGAAGACAGTACAACTAATGAAAAACTGTTTTTT. As protein: CASSEDSTTNEKLFF.

This chain connects TRBV7-9 to TRBJ2-3; perhaps D is TRBD1 or TRBD2 (5 bases each). The CDR3 loop spans 15 amino acids. Germline V lookup: CDR1 SEHNR, CDR2 FQNEAQ (reference sequence). Trimming took 5 bases from V and 4 from J, leaving 16 bases between them. CDR3 region: CASSLTTGLADTQYF. In DNA, the CDR3 is TGTGCCAGCAGCCTGACTACGGGGCTAGCAGATACGCAGTATTTT. The full variable domain, in which reference TRBV7-9 and TRBJ2-3 provide the parts outside the CDR3, is DTGVSQNPRHKITKRGQNVTFRCDPISEHNRLYWYRQTLGQGPEFLTYFQNEAQLEKSRLLSDRFSAERPKGSFSTLEIQRTEQGDSAMYLCASSLTTGLADTQYFGPGTRLTVL.

The chain combines TRBV14 with TRBJ1-2; weak D call: TRBD1 (6 bases). The CDR3 spans 15 residues. Trimming pared 2 bases from V and 8 bases from J, leaving 18 bases between. The germline CDR1 and CDR2 sequences are SGHDN and FVKESK. For the CDR3, the DNA is TGTGCCAGCAGCCAATCGGTAGGGGGAATGCGGGGCTACACCTTC. Its translation is CASSQSVGGMRGYTF.

This clone was counted a few times. This chain connects TRBV27 to TRBJ1-1, with D possibly matching TRBD1 (5 bases). Trimming removed 5 bases at V and 3 bases at J, with 10 bases between. From germline, CDR1 is MNHEY and CDR2 SMNVEV (reference sequence). The CDR3 is made up of 13 amino acids. The CDR3 coding sequence is TGTGCCAGCAGTCAGGGTTCGGACACTGAAGCTTTCTTT. This codes for CASSQGSDTEAFF.